Listed below are T cell receptor beta chains from one sample, sequenced in a study of CD8+CD57+ T cells in acquired aplastic anemia. MiXCR, applied by TCRdb to the reads, yields one record per CDR3 protein. This sample has around 150,000 distinct CDR3 sequences, with around 50% found just once. The sample taken for sequencing was sorted CD4+, CD8+, or CD8+CD57+ T cells (not recorded which) from PBMCs. Receptors were obtained from a human donor with aplastic anemia. Each CDR3 is given with its conserved first and last residue. The order of the fields is CDR3 protein, CDR3 DNA, clone size, J gene, V gene, D gene. The D gene is left open where the match is weak. Clone size is shown for a subset of rows, as once, few, many or a class of expanded clone.

CAISDPTTYNEQFF | TGTGCCATCAGTGACCCTACAACCTACAATGAGCAGTTCTTT | few | TRBJ2-1 | TRBV10-3 | NA
CASMLGINTGELFF | TGTGCCAGCATGCTCGGGATTAACACCGGGGAGCTGTTTTTT | NA | TRBJ2-2 | TRBV2 | NA
CAIQRNSYEQYF | TGTGCCATCCAAAGGAACTCCTACGAGCAGTACTTC | NA | TRBJ2-7 | TRBV10-3 | NA
CASSSAPAGAYEQYF | TGTGCCAGCAGTTCAGCCCCGGCAGGGGCCTACGAGCAGTACTTC | many | TRBJ2-7 | TRBV6-5 | NA
CASRITGELFF | TGTGCCAGCAGGATCACCGGGGAGCTGTTTTTT | many | TRBJ2-2 | TRBV19 | NA
CASTPGSTNEKLFF | TGTGCCAGCACCCCCGGCTCAACTAATGAAAAACTGTTTTTT | many | TRBJ1-4 | TRBV6-1 | NA
CSLRPSLNTEAFF | TGCAGTTTACGTCCGAGCCTGAACACTGAAGCTTTCTTT | many | TRBJ1-1 | TRBV20-1 | NA
CASSLSRGTGELFF | TGTGCCAGCAGCTTGAGTAGGGGAACCGGGGAGCTGTTTTTT | NA | TRBJ2-2 | TRBV5-5 | NA
CAWSDGTKTYEQYF | TGTGCCTGGAGTGACGGGACTAAGACCTACGAGCAGTACTTC | many | TRBJ2-7 | TRBV30 | TRBD2
CASNTAGGDGYGYTF | TGTGCCAGCAACACTGCAGGGGGCGACGGCTATGGCTACACCTTC | many | TRBJ1-2 | TRBV9 | TRBD1
CASTKTSSNQPQHF | TGTGCCAGCACGAAGACAAGTAGCAATCAGCCCCAGCATTTT | NA | TRBJ1-5 | TRBV12-3/TRBV12-4 | NA
CSASVTSGGGSSYNEQFF | TGCAGTGCTTCCGTGACTAGCGGGGGGGGAAGCTCCTACAATGAGCAGTTCTTC | NA | TRBJ2-1 | TRBV20-1 | TRBD2
CASSEEGRGNEAFF | TGTGCCAGCAGTGAAGAGGGCAGGGGTAATGAAGCTTTCTTT | NA | TRBJ1-1 | TRBV2 | NA
CAWSVGLVGNEQFF | TGTGCCTGGAGTGTCGGCTTAGTAGGGAATGAGCAGTTCTTC | NA | TRBJ2-1 | TRBV30 | NA
CASSPSGWDNEQFF | TGCGCCAGCAGCCCGTCGGGGTGGGACAATGAGCAGTTCTTC | many | TRBJ2-1 | TRBV5-1 | NA
CASSSRNEQFF | TGTGCCAGTAGTTCCCGGAATGAGCAGTTCTTC | many | TRBJ2-1 | TRBV19 | NA
CSVGGLVNEQFF | TGCAGCGTTGGGGGGCTAGTCAATGAGCAGTTCTTC | NA | TRBJ2-1 | TRBV29-1 | NA
CGKGPSTQYF | TGCGGTAAGGGGCCTTCTACGCAGTATTTT | NA | TRBJ2-3 | TRBV20-1 | NA
CASSVGFQLETGELFF | TGTGCCAGCAGCGTTGGATTCCAGCTAGAAACCGGGGAGCTGTTTTTT | many | TRBJ2-2 | TRBV5-5 | NA
CAISDPLGRNTEAFF | TGTGCCATCAGTGACCCTTTGGGGCGTAACACTGAAGCTTTCTTT | NA | TRBJ1-1 | TRBV10-3 | NA
CSASGAQVKQPQHF | TGCAGTGCTAGTGGGGCCCAAGTAAAGCAGCCCCAGCATTTT | many | TRBJ1-5 | TRBV20-1 | NA
CSVGPSDRGPYGYTF | TGCAGCGTAGGACCGAGCGACCGGGGACCTTATGGCTACACCTTC | NA | TRBJ1-2 | TRBV29-1 | NA
CAWKPIERSTDTQYF | TGTGCCTGGAAGCCTATAGAGCGGAGCACAGATACGCAGTATTTT | NA | TRBJ2-3 | TRBV30 | NA
CASSLVFGAAEANTGELFF | TGTGCCAGCAGCTTAGTTTTCGGGGCAGCGGAAGCGAACACCGGGGAGCTGTTTTTT | NA | TRBJ2-2 | TRBV9 | NA
CASGGQEGTQYF | TGTGCCAGCGGGGGCCAGGAGGGGACCCAGTACTTC | NA | TRBJ2-5 | TRBV28 | NA
CASSSTSNTEAFF | TGTGCCAGCAGCTCTACATCGAACACTGAAGCTTTCTTT | NA | TRBJ1-1 | TRBV7-9 | NA
CASIGQGAIQPQHF | TGTGCCAGCATCGGACAGGGGGCGATTCAGCCCCAGCATTTT | few | TRBJ1-5 | TRBV6-2/TRBV6-3 | TRBD1
CASSSNKNTEAFF | TGTGCCAGCAGTTCCAACAAGAACACTGAAGCTTTCTTT | many | TRBJ1-1 | TRBV6-2/TRBV6-3 | NA